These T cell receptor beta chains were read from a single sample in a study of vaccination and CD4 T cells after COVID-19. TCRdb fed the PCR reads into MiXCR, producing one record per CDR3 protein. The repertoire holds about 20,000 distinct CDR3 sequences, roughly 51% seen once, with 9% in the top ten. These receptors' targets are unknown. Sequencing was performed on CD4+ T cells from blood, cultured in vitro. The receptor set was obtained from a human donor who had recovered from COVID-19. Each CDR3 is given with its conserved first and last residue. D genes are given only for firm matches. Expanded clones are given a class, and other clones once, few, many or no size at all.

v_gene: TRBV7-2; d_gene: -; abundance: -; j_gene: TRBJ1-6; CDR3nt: TGTGCCAGCAGCTTAGAGGGTCGTAGGGCTTCACCCCTCCACTTT; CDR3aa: CASSLEGRRASPLHF
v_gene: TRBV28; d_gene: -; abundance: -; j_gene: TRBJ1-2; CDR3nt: TGTGCCAGCAGCCTGGGTGGGGGGTTGTATGGCTACACCTTC; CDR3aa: CASSLGGGLYGYTF
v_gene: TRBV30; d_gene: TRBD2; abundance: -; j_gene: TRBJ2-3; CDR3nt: TGTGCCTGGTCCCCTTTAGCGGGGGGCACAGATACGCAGTATTTT; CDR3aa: CAWSPLAGGTDTQYF
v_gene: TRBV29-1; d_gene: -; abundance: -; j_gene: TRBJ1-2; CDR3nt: TGCAGCGGGCTAGGGGCCTATGGCTACACCTTC; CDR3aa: CSGLGAYGYTF
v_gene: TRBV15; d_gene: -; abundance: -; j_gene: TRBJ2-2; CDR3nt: TGTGCCACCAGCAGAGTGAAAGAGGAGCTGTTTTTT; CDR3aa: CATSRVKEELFF
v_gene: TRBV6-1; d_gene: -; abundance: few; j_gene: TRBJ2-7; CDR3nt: TGTGCCAGCGCCCGATTAGCCCAGCTAAGCTACGAGCAGTACTTC; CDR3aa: CASARLAQLSYEQYF
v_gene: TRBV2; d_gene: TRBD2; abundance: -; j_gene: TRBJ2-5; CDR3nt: TGTGCCAGCAGCATTACAGCGGGAGGACCCGAGACCCAGTACTTC; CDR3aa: CASSITAGGPETQYF
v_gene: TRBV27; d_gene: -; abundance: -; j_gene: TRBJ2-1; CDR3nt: TGTGCCAGCAGGCTTGCTAACTCCTACAATGAGCAGTTCTTC; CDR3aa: CASRLANSYNEQFF
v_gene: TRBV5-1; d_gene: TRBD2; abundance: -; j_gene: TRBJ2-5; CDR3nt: TGCGCCAGCAGGCTAGGGGGGACCACTAGCGGGGGCCAAGAGACCCAGTACTTC; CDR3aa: CASRLGGTTSGGQETQYF
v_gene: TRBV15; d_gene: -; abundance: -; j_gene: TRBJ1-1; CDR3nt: TGTGCCACCAGCAGAGATAAAGTTCCGGGCACTGAAGCTTTCTTT; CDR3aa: CATSRDKVPGTEAFF
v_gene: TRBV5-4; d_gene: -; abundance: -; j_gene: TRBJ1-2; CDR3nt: TGTGCCAGCAGCTTGGACGGGGTCGATGGCTACACCTTC; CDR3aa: CASSLDGVDGYTF
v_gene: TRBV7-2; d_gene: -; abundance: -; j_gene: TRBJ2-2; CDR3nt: TGTGCCAGCAGCTTAATGGCAGGGGAAACCGGGGAGCTGTTTTTT; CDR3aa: CASSLMAGETGELFF
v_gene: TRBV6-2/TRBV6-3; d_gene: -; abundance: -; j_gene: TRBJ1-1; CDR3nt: TGTGCCAGCAGTTACACCGGGAGCGGCACTGAAGCTTTCTTT; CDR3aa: CASSYTGSGTEAFF
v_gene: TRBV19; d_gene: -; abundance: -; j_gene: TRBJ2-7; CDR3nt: TGTGCCAGTAGTATCTCGACAGGCGTCCGGGAGCAGTACTTC; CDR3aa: CASSISTGVREQYF
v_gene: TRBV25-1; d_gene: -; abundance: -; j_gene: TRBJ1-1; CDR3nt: TGTGCCAGCAGCCTCTTTCGGGATACTGAAGCTTTCTTT; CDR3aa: CASSLFRDTEAFF
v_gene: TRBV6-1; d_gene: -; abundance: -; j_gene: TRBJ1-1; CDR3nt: TGTGCCAGCAGTGAACAAGGAGATACTGAAGCTTTCTTT; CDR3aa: CASSEQGDTEAFF
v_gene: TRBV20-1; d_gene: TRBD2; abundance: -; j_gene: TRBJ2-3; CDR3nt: TGCAGTGCTACGGGACTAGCGGGACGCACAGATACGCAGTATTTT; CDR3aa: CSATGLAGRTDTQYF
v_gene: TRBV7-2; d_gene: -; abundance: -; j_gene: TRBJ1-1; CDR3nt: TGTGCCAGTCTACCATCTGGGGCCCGGCCCTCTGAAGCTTTCTTT; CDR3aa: CASLPSGARPSEAFF
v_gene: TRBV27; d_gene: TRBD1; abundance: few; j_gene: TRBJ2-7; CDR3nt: TGTGCCAGCAGTCCTAGGGCGACAGGGGGCAGCTACGAGCAGTACTTC; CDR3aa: CASSPRATGGSYEQYF
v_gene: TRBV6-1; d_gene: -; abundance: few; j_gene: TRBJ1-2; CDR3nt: TGTGCCAGCAGTGCTTCCAACTATGGCTACACCTTC; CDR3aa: CASSASNYGYTF
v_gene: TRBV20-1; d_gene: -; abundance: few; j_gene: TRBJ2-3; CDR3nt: TGCAGTGCTGGTATGGGGTGGCGGGGATTTTCGAATACGCAGTATTTT; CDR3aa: CSAGMGWRGFSNTQYF
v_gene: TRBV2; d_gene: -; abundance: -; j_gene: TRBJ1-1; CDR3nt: TGTGCCAGCAGTGACGTTCAGAACACTGAAGCTTTCTTT; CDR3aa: CASSDVQNTEAFF
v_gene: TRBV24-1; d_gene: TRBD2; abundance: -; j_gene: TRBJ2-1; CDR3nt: TGTGCCGCTGGCAGGCGGGAGGATTACAATGAGCAGTTCTTC; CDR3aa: CAAGRREDYNEQFF
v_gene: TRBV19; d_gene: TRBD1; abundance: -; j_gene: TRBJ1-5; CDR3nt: TGTGCCAGCAAGGAGGGGGCGAGTCGGCCCCAGCATTTT; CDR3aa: CASKEGASRPQHF
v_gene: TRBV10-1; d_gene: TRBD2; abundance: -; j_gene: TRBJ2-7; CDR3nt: TGCGCCAGCAGTGATGGACTAGCGGGCTACGAGCAGTACTTC; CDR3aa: CASSDGLAGYEQYF
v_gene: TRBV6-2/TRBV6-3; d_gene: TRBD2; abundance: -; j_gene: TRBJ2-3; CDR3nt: TGTGCCAGCAGTCCCCGGACTAGCGGGGTCACAGATACGCAGTATTTT; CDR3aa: CASSPRTSGVTDTQYF
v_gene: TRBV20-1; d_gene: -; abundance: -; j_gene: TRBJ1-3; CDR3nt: TGCAGTGCCCCAGACGGGGGGACTGGCTCTGGAAACACCATATATTTT; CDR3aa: CSAPDGGTGSGNTIYF
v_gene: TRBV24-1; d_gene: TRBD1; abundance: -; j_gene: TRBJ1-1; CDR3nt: TGTGCCACCAGTGACACTAAGACAGGGCTGAACACTGAAGCTTTCTTT; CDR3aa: CATSDTKTGLNTEAFF
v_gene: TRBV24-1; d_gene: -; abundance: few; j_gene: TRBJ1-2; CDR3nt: TGTGCCCCCCGCGTTCCGAACTACGGCTACACCTTC; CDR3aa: CAPRVPNYGYTF
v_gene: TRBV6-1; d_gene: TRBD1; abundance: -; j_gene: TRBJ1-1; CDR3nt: TGTGCCAGCACCCAAACAGGGGGGAGGGCTGAAGCTTTCTTT; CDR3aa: CASTQTGGRAEAFF
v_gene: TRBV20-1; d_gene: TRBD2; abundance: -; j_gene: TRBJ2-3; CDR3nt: TGCAGTGCTAGTTGGCTAGCGGGGGAAGATACGCAGTATTTT; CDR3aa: CSASWLAGEDTQYF
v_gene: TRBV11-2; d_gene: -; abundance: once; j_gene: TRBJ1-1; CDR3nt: TGTGCCAGCAGCTTAAGGATGAACACTGAAGCTTTCTTT; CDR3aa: CASSLRMNTEAFF
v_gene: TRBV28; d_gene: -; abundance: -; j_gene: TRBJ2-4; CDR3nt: TGTGCCAGCAGCCTAAAACGGGGGATTCAGTACTTC; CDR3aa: CASSLKRGIQYF
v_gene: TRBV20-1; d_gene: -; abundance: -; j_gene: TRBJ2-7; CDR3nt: TGCAGTGCCCTCCTAGGAGCGGCCTACGAGCAGTACTTC; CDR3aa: CSALLGAAYEQYF
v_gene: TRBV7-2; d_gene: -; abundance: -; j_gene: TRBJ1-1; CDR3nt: TGTGCCAGCAGCTTATGGGACACCGTCGAAGAAGCTTTCTTT; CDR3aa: CASSLWDTVEEAFF
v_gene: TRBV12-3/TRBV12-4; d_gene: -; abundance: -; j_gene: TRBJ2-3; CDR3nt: TGTGCCAGCAGGTGGTCCCGGGCAAATACGCAGTATTTT; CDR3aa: CASRWSRANTQYF
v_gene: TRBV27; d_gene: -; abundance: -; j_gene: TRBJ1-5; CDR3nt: TGTGCCAGCAGTTCCACTTATGGTAGGGGCACTTATATCCATCAGCCCCAGCATTTT; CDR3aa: CASSSTYGRGTYIHQPQHF
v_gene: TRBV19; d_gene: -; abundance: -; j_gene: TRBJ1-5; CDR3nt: TGTGCCAGTACGGGACTAAGCAATCAGCCCCAGCATTTT; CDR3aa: CASTGLSNQPQHF
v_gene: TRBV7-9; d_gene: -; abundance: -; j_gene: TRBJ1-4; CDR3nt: TGTGCCAGCAGCTTAGCACAGACGGAGAAACTGTTTTTT; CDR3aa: CASSLAQTEKLFF
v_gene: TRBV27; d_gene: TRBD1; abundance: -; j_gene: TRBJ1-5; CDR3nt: TGTGCCAGCCCGGACAGGGGGGGACAGCCCCAGCATTTT; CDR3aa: CASPDRGGQPQHF
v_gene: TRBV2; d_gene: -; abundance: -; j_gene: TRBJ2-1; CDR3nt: TGTGCCAGCACTATAGGTGCCTACAATGAGCAGTTCTTC; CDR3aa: CASTIGAYNEQFF
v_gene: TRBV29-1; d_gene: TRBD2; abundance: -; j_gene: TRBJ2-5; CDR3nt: TGCAGCGTAGACCCCCTAGCGGGAGGCGACCAAGAGACCCAGTACTTC; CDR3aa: CSVDPLAGGDQETQYF
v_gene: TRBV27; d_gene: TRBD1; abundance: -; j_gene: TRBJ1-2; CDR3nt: TGTGCCAGCAGTTTAAGGACAGGGGGCGGGAACTATGGCTACACCTTC; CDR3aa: CASSLRTGGGNYGYTF
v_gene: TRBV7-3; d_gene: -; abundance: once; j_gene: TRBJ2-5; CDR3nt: TGTGCCAGCAGCTTAAGCTCTAGCGTGGGAGAGACCCAGTACTTC; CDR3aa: CASSLSSSVGETQYF
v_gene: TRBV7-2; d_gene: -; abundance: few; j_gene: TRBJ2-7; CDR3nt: TGTGCCAGCAGCTTACAGCGAGAGTTGGACGAGCAGTACTTC; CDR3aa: CASSLQRELDEQYF
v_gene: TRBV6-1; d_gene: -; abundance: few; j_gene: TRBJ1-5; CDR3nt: TGTGCCAGCTACCCGAATACGGGCGCCAATCAGCCCCAGCATTTT; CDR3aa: CASYPNTGANQPQHF
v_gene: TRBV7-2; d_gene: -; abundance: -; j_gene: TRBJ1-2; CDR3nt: TGTGCCAGCACCCGTACAGGAGCATATGGCTACACCTTC; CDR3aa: CASTRTGAYGYTF
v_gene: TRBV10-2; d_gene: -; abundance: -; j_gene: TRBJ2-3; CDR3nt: TGCGCCAGCAGTCCGGGGGCACGAGATACGCAGTATTTT; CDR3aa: CASSPGARDTQYF
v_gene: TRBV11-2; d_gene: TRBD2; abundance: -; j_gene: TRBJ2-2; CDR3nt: TGTGCCAGCAGCAGTCTAGCGGGAGTCACCGGGGAGCTGTTTTTT; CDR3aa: CASSSLAGVTGELFF
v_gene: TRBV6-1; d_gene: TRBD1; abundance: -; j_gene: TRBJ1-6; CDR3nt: TGTGCCAGCAGTCCCGGCCGGGACAGGAGTAATTCACCCCTCCGCTTT; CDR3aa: CASSPGRDRSNSPLRF
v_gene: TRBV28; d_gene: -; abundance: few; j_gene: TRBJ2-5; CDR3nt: TGTGCCAGCAGTTTTTTTCCCGGGCGTGGAGAGACCCAGTACTTC; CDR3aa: CASSFFPGRGETQYF